This paragraph covers one T cell receptor (beta chain) sequence. The data were taken from a study of blood T cell repertoires in COVID-19. For the study at large: The study drew acute and convalescent COVID-19 samples from the United States, Italy and Spain. The cDNA or gDNA used as material had been derived from T cells, B-cell-depleted T cells, or PBMCs.

Seattle's cohort entered during active infection and was followed longitudinally. As handled by the study authors: Researchers report that nucleated cell counts were estimated from reference gene primer amplification. The table came from immunoSEQ multiplex PCR; TCRdb's copy has only in-frame clones and leaves some out. The V and J calls and the clone size are those of that table, but D and trimming were determined from the DNA. Here the sample spans approximately 210,000 clones, approximately 94% being singletons. The CDR3 has 16 residues. The germline CDR1 and CDR2 sequences are LNHDA and SQIVND (reference sequence). V was pared by 4 bases and J by 3 bases, with 4 bases of the junction left unmatched.

The genes are TRBV19 and TRBJ2-3; TRBD2 aligns across 13 bases. This sequence was found in a man aged 25 to 40 with COVID-19, enrolled during active disease. The specimen was peripheral blood. In DNA, the CDR3 is TGTGCCAGTAGTAGAGGGACTAGCGGGGAGACAGATACGCAGTATTTT. It encodes CASSRGTSGETDTQYF. The full variable domain, rest sourced from reference TRBV19 and TRBJ2-3, is DGGITQSPKYLFRKEGQNVTLSCEQNLNHDAMYWYRQDPGQGLRLIYYSQIVNDFQKGDIAEGYSVSREKKESFPLTVTSAQKNPTAFYLCASSRGTSGETDTQYFGPGTRLTVL.